This T cell receptor (beta chain) came from a study of radiotherapy plus CTLA-4 blockade in lung cancer. Study in general: In about 20% of patients, objective responses were seen; 31% had disease control. Study-level results: Radiotherapy plus ipilimumab was followed by expansion in blood of tumor-derived TCR clones.

Profiled with immunoSEQ multiplex PCR; TCRdb holds only in-frame clones, not every one. The sample yields under 70,000 clones, 70% to 80% seen once. Enrolled patients, whose metastatic non-small-cell lung cancer was chemo-refractory, received focal radiation plus CTLA-4 blockade with ipilimumab. Trimming pared 5 bases from V and 1 base from J, leaving 12 bases between. This CDR3 is built from 14 residues. CDR1 is LNHDA and CDR2 is SQIVND in the germline V gene (reference sequence). This clone was seen only once. Antigen specificity is unknown. This rearrangement joins TRBV19 to TRBJ2-7; no clear D gene. The specimen was peripheral blood, collected from a patient treated with radiotherapy plus ipilimumab. This clonotype was sampled from a human donor with non-small cell lung cancer who had a complete response to radiotherapy plus ipilimumab. Here the CDR3 DNA reads TGTGCCAGTAGTCCCGGACCCGCATCCTACGAGCAGTACTTC. Amino acid sequence: CASSPGPASYEQYF.